This TCR beta chain derives from a study of blood T cells in healthy people across ages. A second 7 to 11 cycle PCR used barcoded and J-beta primers. TCRdb reprocessed the 5' RACE reads with MiXCR, giving one entry per CDR3 protein. Among approximately 400,000 distinct CDR3 sequences listed, roughly half were seen once. The CDR3 is made up of 12 amino acids. Germline CDR1 reads MNHNS; CDR2 reads SASEGT. V dropped 1 base and J dropped 12 bases, with 10 bases sitting between them. This receptor was obtained from a man in his sixties in good health. The sequenced material came from blood. J is TRBJ2-1 and V is TRBV6-1; tentative D call: TRBD2 (5 bases). CDR3 in amino acids: CASSEVASLQFF. CDR3 DNA: TGTGCCAGCAGTGAAGTGGCTAGCTTGCAGTTCTTC.